This T cell receptor (beta chain) was captured in a study of regulatory T cells in long-lasting Graves disease. The sample's time point: persistent/refractory GD, antithyroid drugs over 5 years with positive TRAb. Researchers made the TCR library from RNA that was extracted from PBMCs. CDR1 and CDR2 from the germline V gene are DFQATT and SNEGSKA (reference sequence). There are 13 residues in the CDR3. Trimming removed 2 bases from V and 0 bases from J, with 7 bases in between. The sample holds many counts of this clonotype. Its specificity is not known. In building TCR beta libraries, iRepertoire HTBI primers were used together with Arm-PCR of CDR3 regions. TCRdb reprocessed the multiplex PCR reads with MiXCR, giving one entry per CDR3 protein. The data show 400,000 to 500,000 distinct CDR3 sequences, with 22% seen just once and 13% held by the top ten. Findings and caveats of the study: Owing to a sample size that was small, accuracy may have been reduced.

The V gene is TRBV20-1, the J gene TRBJ2-5; D unresolved. The input for sequencing was peripheral blood mononuclear cells (PBMCs), taken when the disease was refractory, from a patient treated with antithyroid drugs. The sequence was collected from a female donor with Graves disease. CDR3 amino acids: CSARRQNQETQYF. DNA for the CDR3: TGCAGTGCTAGAAGACAAAACCAAGAGACCCAGTACTTC.